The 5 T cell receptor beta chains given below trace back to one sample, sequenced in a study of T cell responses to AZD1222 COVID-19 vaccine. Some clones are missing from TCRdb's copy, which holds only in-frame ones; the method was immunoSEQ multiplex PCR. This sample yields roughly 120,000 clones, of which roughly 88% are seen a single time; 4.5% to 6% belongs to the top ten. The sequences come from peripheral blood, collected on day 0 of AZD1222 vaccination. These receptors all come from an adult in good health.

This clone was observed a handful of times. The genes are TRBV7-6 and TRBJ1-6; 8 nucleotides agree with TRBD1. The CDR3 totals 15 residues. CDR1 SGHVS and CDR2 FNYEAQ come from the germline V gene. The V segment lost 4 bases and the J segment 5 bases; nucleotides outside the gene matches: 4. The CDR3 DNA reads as TGTGCCAGCAGCTATTCGGACAGGGATAATTCACCCCTCCACTTT. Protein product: CASSYSDRDNSPLHF.

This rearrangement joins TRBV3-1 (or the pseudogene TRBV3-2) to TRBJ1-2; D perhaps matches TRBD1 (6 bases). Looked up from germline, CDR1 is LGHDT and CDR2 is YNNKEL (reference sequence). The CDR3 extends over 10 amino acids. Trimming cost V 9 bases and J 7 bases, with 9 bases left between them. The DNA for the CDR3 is TGTGCCAGACAGGGTCCTGGCTACACCTTC. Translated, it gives CARQGPGYTF.

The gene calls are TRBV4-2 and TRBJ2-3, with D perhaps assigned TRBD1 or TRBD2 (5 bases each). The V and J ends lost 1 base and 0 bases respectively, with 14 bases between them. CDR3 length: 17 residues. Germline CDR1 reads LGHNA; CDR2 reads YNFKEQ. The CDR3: CASSQAGTTASTDTQYF. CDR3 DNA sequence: TGTGCCAGCAGCCAAGCCGGGACCACAGCTAGCACAGATACGCAGTATTTT.

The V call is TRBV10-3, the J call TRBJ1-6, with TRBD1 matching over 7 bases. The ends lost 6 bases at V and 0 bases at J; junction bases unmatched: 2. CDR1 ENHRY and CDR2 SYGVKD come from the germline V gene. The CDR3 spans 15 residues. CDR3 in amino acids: CAISGQDSYNSPLHF. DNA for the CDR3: TGTGCCATCAGCGGACAGGACTCCTATAATTCACCCCTCCACTTT.

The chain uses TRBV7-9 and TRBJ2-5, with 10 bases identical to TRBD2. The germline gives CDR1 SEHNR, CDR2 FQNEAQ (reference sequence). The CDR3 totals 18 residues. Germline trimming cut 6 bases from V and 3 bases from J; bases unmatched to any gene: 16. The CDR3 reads CASSPTSGESYFKETQYF. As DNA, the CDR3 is TGTGCCAGCAGTCCAACTAGCGGGGAAAGCTACTTTAAAGAGACCCAGTACTTC.